The rows below give T cell receptor beta chains drawn from one sample of a study of blood T cells in healthy people across ages. TCRdb processed the 5' RACE reads anew with MiXCR; each CDR3 protein has one entry. Seen here are some 890,000 distinct CDR3 sequences, about 28% observed once, and the top ten hold roughly 10%. The sample was also reused in another study, on T cells of mothers and their children.

Specimen: blood. All receptors come from a woman between 40 and 55 years old in good health. Each CDR3 is given with its conserved first and last residue. A D gene is named only where the DNA matches it firmly. The listing skips clone size in some rows; elsewhere it reads once, few, many or a size class.

-	TRBJ2-3	-	TRBV7-9	CASSPKERDTDTQYF	TGTGCCAGCAGCCCGAAGGAGAGGGACACAGATACGCAGTATTTT
-	TRBJ2-5	-	TRBV7-2	CASSFSLAETQDF	TGTGCCAGCAGCTTTTCTTTAGCAGAGACCCAGGACTTC
-	TRBJ2-2	TRBD1	TRBV6-4	CASSPTAGGTGELFF	TGTGCCAGCAGTCCCACGGCAGGGGGCACCGGGGAGCTGTTTTTT
-	TRBJ1-2	-	TRBV9	CASSLVRDSGGYTF	TGTGCCAGCAGCCTAGTCCGGGACTCCGGTGGCTACACCTTC
many	TRBJ1-2	-	TRBV12-3/TRBV12-4	CASGTGRNGYTF	TGTGCCAGCGGGACGGGAAGGAATGGCTACACCTTC
-	TRBJ1-1	-	TRBV10-3	CAISANGRGTEAFF	TGTGCCATCAGTGCAAACGGCCGGGGCACTGAAGCTTTCTTT
-	TRBJ2-2	-	TRBV20-1	CSARDSLNTGELFF	TGCAGTGCTAGGGACAGCCTGAACACCGGGGAGCTGTTTTTT
-	TRBJ2-7	-	TRBV5-5	CASSPWDSTNYNEQYF	TGTGCCAGCAGCCCGTGGGACTCCACCAACTACAATGAGCAGTACTTC
many	TRBJ1-2	-	TRBV29-1	CSVVGQGLPGYTF	TGCAGCGTTGTAGGGCAGGGACTCCCTGGCTACACCTTC
many	TRBJ1-2	TRBD1	TRBV20-1	CSASFPTGEAGYTF	TGCAGTGCCTCTTTTCCCACAGGGGAGGCTGGCTACACCTTC
few	TRBJ1-2	TRBD1	TRBV6-6	CASSWGQGNGGYTF	TGTGCCAGCAGTTGGGGACAGGGGAATGGCGGCTACACCTTC
-	TRBJ2-2	-	TRBV7-2	CASSRWTGQDTGELFF	TGTGCCAGCAGCCGTTGGACGGGACAAGACACCGGGGAGCTGTTTTTT
-	TRBJ2-7	-	TRBV28	CASSVVWGFQYF	TGTGCCAGCAGTGTGGTTTGGGGGTTTCAGTACTTC
few	TRBJ1-6	-	TRBV7-9	CASSSRQAHSPLHF	TGTGCCAGCAGCTCTAGACAGGCTCATTCACCCCTCCACTTT
-	TRBJ2-5	-	TRBV4-1	CANGHFRGGETQYF	TGCGCCAACGGCCATTTTCGGGGAGGAGAGACCCAGTACTTC
many	TRBJ1-2	-	TRBV12-3/TRBV12-4	CASSTPAFGYTF	TGTGCCAGCAGTACCCCAGCGTTCGGCTACACCTTC
-	TRBJ1-4	-	TRBV20-1	CSALSRGGKNEKLFF	TGCAGTGCCCTATCTCGGGGAGGCAAGAATGAAAAACTGTTTTTT
-	TRBJ1-2	TRBD1	TRBV28	CASSLSAGGFYGYTF	TGTGCCAGCAGCCTCTCGGCAGGGGGCTTCTATGGCTACACCTTC
many	TRBJ2-1	TRBD2	TRBV7-9	CASSSERGTSGASYNEQFF	TGTGCCAGCAGCTCCGAACGTGGTACTAGCGGGGCCTCCTACAATGAGCAGTTCTTC
-	TRBJ1-2	-	TRBV29-1	CSVERAVYGYTF	TGCAGCGTTGAGAGGGCCGTATATGGCTACACCTTC
-	TRBJ2-3	TRBD1	TRBV5-1	CASSLAPQGASPDTQYF	TGCGCCAGCAGCTTGGCCCCCCAGGGGGCGTCGCCGGATACGCAGTATTTT
-	TRBJ1-2	-	TRBV5-1	CASSLGTEPPYTF	TGCGCCAGCAGCTTGGGTACGGAGCCCCCGTACACCTTC
once	TRBJ2-7	TRBD2	TRBV27	CASSYSTGGNEQYF	TGTGCCAGCAGTTACTCGACGGGAGGGAATGAGCAGTACTTC
many	TRBJ2-7	-	TRBV7-9	CASSLVSLASSYEQYF	TGTGCCAGCAGCTTAGTGTCGCTAGCCAGCTCCTACGAGCAGTACTTC